This T cell receptor (beta chain) is drawn from a study of blood T cell repertoires in COVID-19. Study background: Sources were T cells, B-cell-depleted T cells, or PBMCs; the material itself was cDNA or gDNA.

Everyone who took part was roughly 18 to 90 years old, and they came from fewer than 25 US areas. Clinical history reported by participants formed the basis on which cohorts were assigned. Original methodology: Amplification with reference gene primers provided the estimates of nucleated cell counts. TCRdb's table, derived via immunoSEQ multiplex PCR, lists solely in-frame clones and lacks some. That table gives V, J and clone size, and the DNA gave D and trimming. Of hundreds of thousands of clones listed, 65% to 85% are singletons. Germline CDR1 is SGHRS and CDR2 is YFSETQ. Unmatched junction bases numbered 6, after V lost 0 bases and J lost 7 bases. The CDR3 has 16 amino acids.

This chain links TRBV5-1 with TRBJ2-1; TRBD2 agrees at 11 bases. Sequencing input: PBMCs or T cells enriched from blood (not recorded which). This TCR was sampled from a man younger than 45 with acute COVID-19. CDR3 amino acids: CASSLDLAGGWNEQFF. Written as DNA, the CDR3 is TGCGCCAGCAGCTTGGATCTAGCGGGGGGATGGAATGAGCAGTTCTTC.